What follows describes a single TCR beta chain. The target antigen is unknown. Sequencing was performed with immunoSEQ multiplex PCR; in TCRdb, only in-frame clones are kept and a portion is missing. Of over 2,000,000 clones in the sample, around 93% were seen once. CD45RO-negative cells were positively selected for CCR7, leaving out terminally differentiated effector memory CD45RA+ cells. The V gene lost 0 bases and the J gene lost 3 bases, with 16 bases spanning the gap. Germline V CDR1 and CDR2: SGHRS, YFSETQ. The CDR3 runs to 16 residues. This entry belongs to a study of shared clonotypes between healthy human individuals. Findings of the study overall: Generally, naive subsets (rather than memory subsets) showed larger estimated richness. Clonotypes not shared had lower generation probabilities than those common to all four donors.

Material for sequencing was naive CD8+ T cells from PBMCs. This TCR came from a man between 18 and 29 years old in good health. Some clones in this sample may be carry-over from other donors' samples. The V gene is TRBV5-1, the J gene TRBJ2-7; TRBD1 is a possible D gene (6 bases). The CDR3 here is CASSLGLRGEFYEQYF. The CDR3, as DNA: TGCGCCAGCAGCTTGGGGCTCAGGGGAGAATTCTACGAGCAGTACTTC.